The text below deals with one T cell receptor (beta chain). V dropped 5 bases and J dropped 3 bases, with 11 bases sitting between them. Germline V lookup: CDR1 SGHNT, CDR2 YYREEE (reference sequence). The CDR3 is 14 residues long. These data belong to a study of blood T cell repertoires in COVID-19. Overall study context: Whether acute or convalescent, the COVID-19 samples came from the United States, Italy and Spain.

Libraries were prepared by immunoSEQ multiplex PCR; TCRdb keeps only in-frame clonotypes and omits some of them. The table has roughly 150,000 clones, around 80% seen once. This chain joins TRBV5-4 and TRBJ2-2; D is ambiguous. This sequence was found in a man between 60 and 75 years old with acute or convalescent COVID-19. The sample consisted of peripheral blood. This chain's CDR3 is CASSPHTDTGELFF. The DNA of the CDR3 is TGTGCCAGCAGTCCGCATACGGACACCGGGGAGCTGTTTTTT.